This T cell receptor beta chain appears in the sequencing data of a study of blood T cells in healthy people across ages. Study-wide results and caveats: Researchers said unsorted PBMCs prevented a conclusive naive versus antigen-experienced comparison.

Germline lookup yields CDR1 KGHSH and CDR2 LQKENI. Trimming at V came to 5 bases and at J to 9 bases, leaving 13 bases not matched to a gene. This CDR3 has 17 residues. A second about 6 to 12 cycle PCR used barcoded and J-beta primers. Each single sample gave us at least 2.5 million CDR3-containing paired-end reads. TCRdb passed the 5' RACE reads through MiXCR, listing each CDR3 protein once. The profile shows more than 900,000 distinct CDR3 sequences, 25% to 30% of them singletons. To note about this clonotype: Its antigen is unknown.

Extraction of total RNA produced a minimum of 5 micrograms from each sample. The data also belong to a second study, concerning T cells of mothers and their children. That work states: Related mother-child pairs shared slightly more overlap than unrelated pairs, but the difference was non-significant.

This chain uses TRBV18 with TRBJ1-6; 10 bases are shared with TRBD1. Material for sequencing was blood. The source is a middle-aged woman in good health. The CDR3 DNA sequence: TGTGCCAGCTCAAGCCTTTCCGGGACAGGGGTGATTTCACCCCTCCACTTT. It yields the protein CASSSLSGTGVISPLHF. Drawing the rest from reference TRBV18 and TRBJ1-6, the complete variable domain is NAGVMQNPRHLVRRRGQEARLRCSPMKGHSHVYWYRQLPEEGLKFMVYLQKENIIDESGMPKERFSAEFPKEGPSILRIQQVVRGDSAAYFCASSSLSGTGVISPLHFGNGTRLTVT.